This is a list of T cell receptor beta chains from one sample in a study of regulatory T cells in long-lasting Graves disease. TCRdb fed the multiplex PCR reads into MiXCR, producing one record per CDR3 protein. The sample holds some 340,000 distinct CDR3 sequences; less than 30% are singletons and the top ten take about 29%. Specimen: peripheral blood mononuclear cells (PBMCs), collected when the disease was refractory, from a patient treated with antithyroid drugs. The origin of the receptors is a woman aged 40 to 50 with Graves disease. Both conserved end residues are trimmed from each CDR3. D genes are given only for firm matches.

V gene: TRBV20-1; D gene: .; CDR3 protein: SAPRTVDIYGYT
V gene: TRBV4-1; D gene: .; CDR3 protein: ASSQAGLGSYEQY
V gene: TRBV2; D gene: .; CDR3 protein: ASSGGGLLQPQH
V gene: TRBV12-3/TRBV12-4; D gene: .; CDR3 protein: ASSPRRASHEQY
V gene: TRBV7-9; D gene: TRBD1; CDR3 protein: ASSLSFVGQGSYGYT
V gene: TRBV28; D gene: TRBD1; CDR3 protein: ASSLIGQGGTEAF
V gene: TRBV19; D gene: .; CDR3 protein: ASSIARVWDSPLH
V gene: TRBV7-9; D gene: .; CDR3 protein: ASSETPGQGGTGELF
V gene: TRBV5-1; D gene: .; CDR3 protein: ASSRGHLECDTEAF
V gene: TRBV5-6; D gene: .; CDR3 protein: ASRGTQGPYNEQF
V gene: TRBV28; D gene: .; CDR3 protein: ASSARAAF
V gene: TRBV2; D gene: .; CDR3 protein: ASSEGLLYTQY
V gene: TRBV3-1; D gene: .; CDR3 protein: ASSQVGTNIQY
V gene: TRBV5-6; D gene: .; CDR3 protein: VSSSPRSGIYNEQF
V gene: TRBV2; D gene: .; CDR3 protein: ASRLAYEQY
V gene: TRBV5-1; D gene: .; CDR3 protein: ASKADRNTEAF
V gene: TRBV28; D gene: .; CDR3 protein: ASSPTGRGRNTIY
V gene: TRBV28; D gene: .; CDR3 protein: ASTSSAMGRVEQPQH
V gene: TRBV20-1; D gene: .; CDR3 protein: SALDQYEQY
V gene: TRBV6-1; D gene: .; CDR3 protein: ASSRREKLF
V gene: TRBV27; D gene: .; CDR3 protein: ASSSLAATNEKLF
V gene: TRBV28; D gene: .; CDR3 protein: ASNGGVSDTQY
V gene: TRBV29-1; D gene: .; CDR3 protein: SLRAGYNEQF
V gene: TRBV5-1; D gene: TRBD1; CDR3 protein: ASSLGGPGQTYYEQY
V gene: TRBV24-1; D gene: TRBD1; CDR3 protein: ATSVGTGFQPQH
V gene: TRBV19; D gene: .; CDR3 protein: ASSIGNPQETQY
V gene: TRBV6-1; D gene: TRBD1; CDR3 protein: ASGDPGGGQPQH
V gene: TRBV24-1; D gene: .; CDR3 protein: ATSGHGYEQY
V gene: TRBV5-4; D gene: TRBD1; CDR3 protein: ASSPKPAGTGLSYEQY
V gene: TRBV4-1; D gene: .; CDR3 protein: ASSQEQGPINEKLF
V gene: TRBV24-1; D gene: .; CDR3 protein: ATSDWKGSSYNEQF
V gene: TRBV2; D gene: .; CDR3 protein: ASSPDQVRNQPQH
V gene: TRBV19; D gene: TRBD1; CDR3 protein: ASSTDKTGGQPQH
V gene: TRBV9; D gene: TRBD1; CDR3 protein: ASSVTDREYGYT
V gene: TRBV12-3/TRBV12-4; D gene: .; CDR3 protein: ASIRGPAAF
V gene: TRBV7-9; D gene: TRBD2; CDR3 protein: ASRGLAHYEQY
V gene: TRBV3-1; D gene: .; CDR3 protein: ASSQEGAGRELF
V gene: TRBV7-9; D gene: TRBD2; CDR3 protein: ASIREGGYYNEQF
V gene: TRBV2; D gene: .; CDR3 protein: ASSEPRTN
V gene: TRBV11-2; D gene: TRBD2; CDR3 protein: ASSLVASGQIQETQY
V gene: TRBV28; D gene: .; CDR3 protein: ASSFANHRA
V gene: TRBV10-3; D gene: TRBD2; CDR3 protein: AISATSGRDTQY
V gene: TRBV30; D gene: .; CDR3 protein: AWGVAVSQETQY
V gene: TRBV5-6; D gene: TRBD2; CDR3 protein: ASSFVSGGYNEQF
V gene: TRBV28; D gene: .; CDR3 protein: ASSRGGYQPQH
V gene: TRBV28; D gene: TRBD2; CDR3 protein: ASSSGLAASLNTGELF
V gene: TRBV19; D gene: .; CDR3 protein: ASSISSYTEAF
V gene: TRBV7-6; D gene: TRBD1; CDR3 protein: ASSPGTGDTYEQY
V gene: TRBV15; D gene: .; CDR3 protein: ATSRDVQGKRTGELF
V gene: TRBV28; D gene: .; CDR3 protein: ASSFWDQAF
V gene: TRBV10-2; D gene: .; CDR3 protein: ASSEKGQVDYGYT
V gene: TRBV28; D gene: .; CDR3 protein: ASSWTYQTQY
V gene: TRBV5-8; D gene: .; CDR3 protein: ASSFWGRQETQY